What follows is one T cell receptor beta chain and its context. Genomic DNA constituted the template upon which TCR beta VDJ and CDR3 profiling was performed. Using its own MiXCR run on the reads, TCRdb lists one record per CDR3 protein. The table shows about 190,000 distinct CDR3 sequences, with roughly half occurring only once. The sample originates from a study of CD8+CD57+ T cells in acquired aplastic anemia. On the study more broadly: DNA per sorted CD4+ or CD8+ sample ranged roughly 0.17 to 27.4 ug, averaging around 3 ug.

The V end was cut by 3 bases, the J end by 2 bases, with 16 bases between. Germline V lookup: CDR1 MDHEN, CDR2 SYDVKM. CDR3 length: 16 residues. The chain uses TRBV28 and TRBJ1-1, with D maybe TRBD1 (5 bases). The source of this sequence is a human donor in good health, serving as a control. The sequencing sample was made of sorted CD4+, CD8+, or CD8+CD57+ T cells (not recorded which) from PBMCs. Written as DNA, the CDR3 is TGTGCCAGCAGTTTCATCCCAGGGAGGGCTAACACTGAAGCTTTCTTT. Encoded protein: CASSFIPGRANTEAFF.